This TCR beta chain was sequenced in a study of graft-versus-host responses after intestinal transplantation. This clone was picked up a small number of times. Its antigen is unidentified. The CDR3 length is 17 residues. V shed 3 bases and J 0 bases; nucleotides not matched to a gene: 8. In germline, CDR1 is LGHNA, CDR2 YNFKEQ. Libraries were prepared by immunoSEQ multiplex PCR; TCRdb keeps only in-frame clonotypes and omits some of them. The sample has 77,000 or so clones; about 92% are singletons. Study results and limitations: Researchers found peak circulating GvH clone levels linked to early post-transplant HvG declines.

This chain connects TRBV4-2 to TRBJ2-5, with 9 bases fitting TRBD1. The receptor's source is a human patient who received an intestinal transplant, so some T cells may come from the graft donor. The source was PBMCs, collected 98 days after intestinal transplantation. CDR3 loop: CASSQVGTGTYQETQYF. The CDR3 nucleotides read TGTGCCAGCAGCCAGGTCGGGACAGGGACGTACCAAGAGACCCAGTACTTC.